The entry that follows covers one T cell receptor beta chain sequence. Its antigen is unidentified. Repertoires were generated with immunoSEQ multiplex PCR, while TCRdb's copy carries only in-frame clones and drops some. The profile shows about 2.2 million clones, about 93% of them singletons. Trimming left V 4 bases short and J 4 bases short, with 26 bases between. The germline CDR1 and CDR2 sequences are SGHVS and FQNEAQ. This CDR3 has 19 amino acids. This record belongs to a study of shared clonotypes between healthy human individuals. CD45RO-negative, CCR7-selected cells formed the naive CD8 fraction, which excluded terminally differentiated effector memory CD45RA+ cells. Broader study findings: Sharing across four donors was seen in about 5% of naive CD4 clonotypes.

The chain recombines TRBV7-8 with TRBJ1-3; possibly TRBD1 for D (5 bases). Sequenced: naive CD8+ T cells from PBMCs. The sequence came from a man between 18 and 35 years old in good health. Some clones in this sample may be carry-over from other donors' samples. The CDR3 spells CASSSKAPGGPAGGNTIYF. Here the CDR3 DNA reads TGTGCCAGCAGCTCCAAGGCCCCGGGGGGTCCTGCTGGAGGAAACACCATATATTTT.